This record looks at one T cell receptor beta chain sequence and its context. The table came from immunoSEQ multiplex PCR; TCRdb's copy has only in-frame clones and leaves some out. The sample gives roughly 180,000 clones, approximately 91% of which show up once; 1.5% to 2% is in the top ten. This record comes from a study of T cell responses to AZD1222 COVID-19 vaccine. Second doses that came at about 4 or about 12 weeks were put together. V dropped 5 bases and J dropped 2 bases, with 9 bases sitting between them. This CDR3 contains 13 residues. Germline V gene sequence: CDR1 MNHEY, CDR2 SMNVEV (reference sequence).

This TCR was recovered from an adult who received the AZD1222 COVID-19 vaccine. The chain combines TRBV27 with TRBJ1-1; D is uncertain. The input for sequencing was peripheral blood, taken 28 days after the second AZD1222 dose. The CDR3 region is CASSLRTNTEAFF. DNA for the CDR3: TGTGCCAGCAGTCTTAGGACCAACACTGAAGCTTTCTTT.